Below, 10 T cell receptor beta chains from the same sample are listed, as sequenced in a study of beta chain features in type 1 diabetes. The antigens for these receptors are not known. The study, taken as a whole, reports: Within each of all four CD4+ subsets, Type 1 diabetes patients had TCRB CDR3s that were moderately but significantly shorter.

The study reverse transcribed the entire isolated RNA, so it sequenced expressed TCRB transcripts. TCRdb's table, derived via immunoSEQ multiplex PCR, lists solely in-frame clones and lacks some. The table records 350,000 to 400,000 clones, approximately 12% of them present only once. Sequencing was performed on naive CD4+ T cells from blood. Receptor source: a woman aged 18-29 years with type 1 diabetes.

This clone was seen a handful of times. This chain uses TRBV30 with TRBJ2-7; a weak D match, TRBD2 (6 bases). The CDR3 sequence is 13 residues long. The germline V and J ends were trimmed by 3 bases and 10 bases, with 19 bases remaining between them. Germline CDR1 and CDR2: GTSNPN and SVGIG (reference sequence). CDR3 sequence reads: CAWRTTGTGDQYF. In DNA form, the CDR3 reads TGTGCCTGGAGGACTACCGGGACGGGGGATCAGTACTTC.

This clone was observed a handful of times. The gene calls are TRBV6-5 and TRBJ2-3, with TRBD2 matching over 8 bases. Trimming at V came to 6 bases and at J to 5 bases, leaving 4 bases not matched to a gene. Germline assignment: CDR1 MNHEY and CDR2 SVGAGI. The CDR3 is 13 residues long. The CDR3 protein is CASRRTSRDTQYF. In DNA form, the CDR3 reads TGTGCCAGCAGGCGGACTAGCCGAGATACGCAGTATTTT.

The chain links TRBV11-1 to TRBJ2-2, with D tentatively TRBD1 (5 bases). This CDR3 spans 14 amino acids. V was trimmed by 1 base and J by 7 bases, leaving 10 bases between them. Germline values: CDR1 SGHAT, CDR2 FQDESV (reference sequence). In DNA, the CDR3 is TGTGCCAGCAGCTTAGAGGCAGGGCACGGGGAGCTGTTTTTT. This codes for CASSLEAGHGELFF.

A few counts support this clone. The V and J genes are TRBV15 and TRBJ2-6; 10 positions match TRBD2. Germline CDR1 reads LNHNV; CDR2 reads YYDKDF (reference sequence). The CDR3 is made up of 18 amino acids. The V gene end was trimmed by 1 base and the J gene end by 1 base; junction bases not matched to a gene: 4. The CDR3 nucleotides are TGTGCCACCAGCAGAGTTGGTAGCGGGAGGTCTGGGGCCAACGTCCTGACTTTC. Translated, it gives CATSRVGSGRSGANVLTF.

This chain links TRBV5-1 with TRBJ2-1; 8 nucleotides match TRBD2. The CDR3 consists of 14 residues. The germline V gene encodes CDR1 SGHRS and CDR2 YFSETQ. The V gene end was trimmed by 5 bases and the J gene end by 6 bases; junction bases not matched to a gene: 7. CDR3 amino acids: CASSNRGGFNEQFF. The DNA of the CDR3 is TGCGCCAGCAGTAACCGGGGGGGGTTCAATGAGCAGTTCTTC.

The chain combines TRBV6-5 with TRBJ2-3; D may be TRBD1 (5 bases). This CDR3 contains 13 residues. V was cut by 8 bases and J by 0 bases, with 9 bases left in between. Germline lookup yields CDR1 MNHEY and CDR2 SVGAGI. The CDR3 sequence is CASARESTDTQYF. CDR3 nucleotides: TGTGCCAGCGCCAGGGAAAGCACAGATACGCAGTATTTT.

This rearrangement joins TRBV19 to TRBJ2-3; no firm D call. The CDR3 extends over 12 amino acids. The ends were cut back, 1 base at V and 13 bases at J, with 12 bases in the middle. The V gene's germline CDR1 is LNHDA and CDR2 SQIVND (reference sequence). The CDR3 DNA sequence: TGTGCCAGTAGTATAGGCAACTTCATGAAGTATTTT. Translation: CASSIGNFMKYF.

This clone has more than one count but fewer than ten. The V and J genes are TRBV4-1 and TRBJ2-1; D remains ambiguous. This CDR3 comprises 14 residues. Germline V gene sequence: CDR1 MGHRA, CDR2 YSYEKL. Trimming removed 1 base from V and 9 bases from J, with 13 bases in between. The CDR3 spells CASSQASESVEQFF. CDR3 in DNA: TGCGCCAGCAGCCAAGCGAGTGAATCGGTTGAGCAGTTCTTC.

The chain employs TRBV29-1 and TRBJ2-5; D call uncertain. V lost 2 bases to trimming and J lost 4 bases, with 5 bases between them. Per the germline V gene, CDR1 is SQVTM and CDR2 is ANQGSEA. The CDR3 is made up of 11 amino acids. CDR3 DNA: TGCAGCGTTGAACGTCTAGAGACCCAGTACTTC. As protein: CSVERLETQYF.

The rearrangement joins TRBV7-9 to TRBJ2-1; D is ambiguous. Germline values: CDR1 SEHNR, CDR2 FQNEAQ (reference sequence). The CDR3 covers 15 residues. Trimming shortened V by 1 base and J by 1 base, and 8 bases separated the two germline ends. For the CDR3, the DNA is TGTGCCAGCAGCTTAGTCCCGAGTTCCTACAATGAGCAGTTCTTC. This encodes CASSLVPSSYNEQFF.